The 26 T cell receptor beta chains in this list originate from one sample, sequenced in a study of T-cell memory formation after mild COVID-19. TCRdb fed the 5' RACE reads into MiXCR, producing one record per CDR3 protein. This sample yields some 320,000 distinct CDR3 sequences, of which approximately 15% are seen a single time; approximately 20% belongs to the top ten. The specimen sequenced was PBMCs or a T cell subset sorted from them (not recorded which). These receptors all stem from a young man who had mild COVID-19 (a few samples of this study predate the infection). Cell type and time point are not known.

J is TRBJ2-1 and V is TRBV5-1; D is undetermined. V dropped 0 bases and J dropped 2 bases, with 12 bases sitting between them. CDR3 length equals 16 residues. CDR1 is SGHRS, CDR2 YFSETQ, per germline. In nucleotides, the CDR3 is TGCGCCAGCAGCTTGGCAAGCAGGAGTGCCTACAATGAGCAGTTCTTC. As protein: CASSLASRSAYNEQFF.

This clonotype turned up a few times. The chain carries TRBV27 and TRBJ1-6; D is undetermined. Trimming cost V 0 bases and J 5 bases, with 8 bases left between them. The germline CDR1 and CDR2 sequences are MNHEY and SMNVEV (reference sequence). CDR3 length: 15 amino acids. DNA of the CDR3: TGTGCCAGCAGTTTATCGAACGGAGATAATTCACCCCTCCACTTT. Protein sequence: CASSLSNGDNSPLHF.

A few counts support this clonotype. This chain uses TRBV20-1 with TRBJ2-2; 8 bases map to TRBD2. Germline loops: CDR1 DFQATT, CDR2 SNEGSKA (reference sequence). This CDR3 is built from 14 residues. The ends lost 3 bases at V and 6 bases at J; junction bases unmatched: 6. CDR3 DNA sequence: TGCAGTGCTAGCGCCAGCGGGGGTCCCGGGGAGCTGTTTTTT. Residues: CSASASGGPGELFF.

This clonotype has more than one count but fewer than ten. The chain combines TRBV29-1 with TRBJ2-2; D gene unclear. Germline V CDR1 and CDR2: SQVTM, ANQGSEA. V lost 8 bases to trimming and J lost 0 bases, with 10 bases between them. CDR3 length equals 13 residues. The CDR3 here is CSSRNANTGELFF. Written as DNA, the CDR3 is TGCAGCAGTAGGAACGCGAACACCGGGGAGCTGTTTTTT.

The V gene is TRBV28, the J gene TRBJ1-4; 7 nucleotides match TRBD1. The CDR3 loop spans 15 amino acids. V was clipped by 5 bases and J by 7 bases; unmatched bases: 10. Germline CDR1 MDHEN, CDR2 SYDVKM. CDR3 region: CASSPRQGYVEKLFF. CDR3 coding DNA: TGTGCCAGCAGTCCCCGACAGGGTTACGTTGAAAAACTGTTTTTT.

The CDR3 loop is CASSRFGGGETQYF. In DNA form, the CDR3 reads TGTGCCAGCAGCAGGTTTGGGGGCGGAGAGACCCAGTACTTC. This rearrangement joins TRBV7-3 to TRBJ2-5, with D maybe TRBD1 (6 bases). Germline V gene lookup returns CDR1 SGHTA and CDR2 FQGTGA. The V gene lost 5 bases and the J gene lost 4 bases, with 14 bases spanning the gap. The CDR3 length is 14 residues.

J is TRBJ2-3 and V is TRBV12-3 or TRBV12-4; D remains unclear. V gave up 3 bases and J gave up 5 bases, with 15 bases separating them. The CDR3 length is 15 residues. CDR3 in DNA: TGTGCCAGCAGTTTGTGGGCCTCCCGAGGAGATACGCAGTATTTT. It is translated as CASSLWASRGDTQYF.

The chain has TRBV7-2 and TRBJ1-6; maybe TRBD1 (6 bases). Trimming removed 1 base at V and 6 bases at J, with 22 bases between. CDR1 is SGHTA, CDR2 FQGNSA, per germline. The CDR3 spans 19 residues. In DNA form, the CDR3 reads TGTGCCAGCAGCTTAGGGATACCGGGACAAGGTCCTATTAATTCACCCCTCCACTTT. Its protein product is CASSLGIPGQGPINSPLHF.

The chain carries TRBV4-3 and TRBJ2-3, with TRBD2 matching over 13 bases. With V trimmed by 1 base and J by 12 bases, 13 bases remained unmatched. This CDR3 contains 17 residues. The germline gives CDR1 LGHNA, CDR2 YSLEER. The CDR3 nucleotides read TGCGCCAGCAGCCAAGGTTACGGGACTAGCGGGGTTCACTATCAGTATTTT. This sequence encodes CASSQGYGTSGVHYQYF.

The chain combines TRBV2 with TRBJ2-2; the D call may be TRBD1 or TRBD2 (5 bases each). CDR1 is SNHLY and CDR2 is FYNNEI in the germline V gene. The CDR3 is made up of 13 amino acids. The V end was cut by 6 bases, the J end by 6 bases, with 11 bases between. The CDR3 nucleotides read TGTGCCAGCAGGACCGAGGGACCCGGGGAGCTGTTTTTT. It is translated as CASRTEGPGELFF.

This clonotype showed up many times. The CDR3 bases are TGCGCCAGCAGCCAAGTTGCGGGAAATAGCAATCAGCCCCAGCATTTT. Translated, it gives CASSQVAGNSNQPQHF. The rearrangement joins TRBV4-1 to TRBJ1-5; no clear D gene. This CDR3 comprises 16 residues. The V and J ends lost 1 base and 0 bases respectively, with 10 bases between them. Germline loops: CDR1 MGHRA, CDR2 YSYEKL.

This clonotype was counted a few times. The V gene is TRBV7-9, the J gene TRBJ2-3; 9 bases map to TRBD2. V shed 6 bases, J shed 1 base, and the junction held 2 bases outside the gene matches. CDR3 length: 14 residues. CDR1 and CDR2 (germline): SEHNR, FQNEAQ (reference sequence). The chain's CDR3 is CASSRTSGTDTQYF. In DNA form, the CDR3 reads TGTGCCAGCAGTCGGACTAGCGGCACAGATACGCAGTATTTT.

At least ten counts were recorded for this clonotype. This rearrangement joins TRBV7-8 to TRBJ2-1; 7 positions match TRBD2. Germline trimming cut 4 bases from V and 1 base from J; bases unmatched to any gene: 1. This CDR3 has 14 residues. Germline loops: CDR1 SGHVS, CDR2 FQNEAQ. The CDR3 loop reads CASSYGGSYNEQFF. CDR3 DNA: TGTGCCAGCAGCTACGGGGGGTCCTACAATGAGCAGTTCTTC.

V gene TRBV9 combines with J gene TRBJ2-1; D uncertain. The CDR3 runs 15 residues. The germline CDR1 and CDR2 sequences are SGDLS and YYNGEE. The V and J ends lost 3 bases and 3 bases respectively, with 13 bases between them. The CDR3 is CASSAGGGVYNEQFF. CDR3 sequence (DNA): TGTGCCAGCAGCGCAGGCGGTGGGGTCTACAATGAGCAGTTCTTC.

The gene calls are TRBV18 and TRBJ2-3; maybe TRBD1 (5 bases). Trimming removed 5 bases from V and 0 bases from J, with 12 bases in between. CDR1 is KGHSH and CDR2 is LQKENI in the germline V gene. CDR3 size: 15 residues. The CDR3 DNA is TGTGCCAGCTCATCGCGACAGATGAGCACAGATACGCAGTATTTT. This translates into CASSSRQMSTDTQYF.

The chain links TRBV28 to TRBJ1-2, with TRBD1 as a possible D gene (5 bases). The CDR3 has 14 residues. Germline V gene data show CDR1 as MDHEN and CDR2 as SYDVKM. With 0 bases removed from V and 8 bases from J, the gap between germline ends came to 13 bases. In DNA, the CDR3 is TGTGCCAGCAGTTTATGGACAGAAAACAGGGGCTACACCTTC. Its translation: CASSLWTENRGYTF.

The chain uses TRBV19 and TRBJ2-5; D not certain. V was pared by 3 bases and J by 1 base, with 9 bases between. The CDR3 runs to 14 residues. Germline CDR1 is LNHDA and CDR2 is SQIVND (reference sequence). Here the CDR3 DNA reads TGTGCCAGTAGTATCGCCAGCCTCCAAGAGACCCAGTACTTC. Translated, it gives CASSIASLQETQYF.

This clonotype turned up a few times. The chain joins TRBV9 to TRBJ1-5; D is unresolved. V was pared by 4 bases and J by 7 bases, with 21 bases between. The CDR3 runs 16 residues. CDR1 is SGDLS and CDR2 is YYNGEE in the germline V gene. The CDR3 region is CASSSGSGQSEQPQHF. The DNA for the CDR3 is TGTGCCAGCAGCTCTGGGTCAGGCCAGTCAGAGCAGCCCCAGCATTTT.

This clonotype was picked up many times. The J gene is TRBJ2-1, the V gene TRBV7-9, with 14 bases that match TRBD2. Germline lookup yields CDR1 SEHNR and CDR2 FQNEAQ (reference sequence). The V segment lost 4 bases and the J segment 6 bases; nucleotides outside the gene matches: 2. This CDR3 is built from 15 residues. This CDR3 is CASSWGLAGANEQFF. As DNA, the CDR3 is TGTGCCAGCAGCTGGGGACTAGCGGGGGCCAATGAGCAGTTCTTC.

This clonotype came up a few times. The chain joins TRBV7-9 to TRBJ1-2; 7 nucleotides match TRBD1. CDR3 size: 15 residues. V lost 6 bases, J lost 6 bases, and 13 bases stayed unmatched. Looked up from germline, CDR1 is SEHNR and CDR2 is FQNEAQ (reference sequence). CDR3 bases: TGTGCCAGCAGGCCACGTAAGGGACAGCGAAATGGCTACACCTTC. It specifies CASRPRKGQRNGYTF.

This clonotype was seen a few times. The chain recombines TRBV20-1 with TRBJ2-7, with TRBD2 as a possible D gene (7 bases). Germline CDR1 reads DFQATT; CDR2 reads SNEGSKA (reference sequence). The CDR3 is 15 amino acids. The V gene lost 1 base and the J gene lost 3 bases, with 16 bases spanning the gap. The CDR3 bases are TGCAGTGCTAGAGCTTCGGGGGGCCGGGTCTACGAGCAGTACGTC. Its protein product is CSARASGGRVYEQYV.

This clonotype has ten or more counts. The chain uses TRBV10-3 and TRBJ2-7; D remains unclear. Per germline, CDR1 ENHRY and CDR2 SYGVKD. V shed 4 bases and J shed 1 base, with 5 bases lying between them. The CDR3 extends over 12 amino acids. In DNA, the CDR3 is TGTGCCATCAGTGTGGGGTCCTACGAGCAGTACTTC. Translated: CAISVGSYEQYF.

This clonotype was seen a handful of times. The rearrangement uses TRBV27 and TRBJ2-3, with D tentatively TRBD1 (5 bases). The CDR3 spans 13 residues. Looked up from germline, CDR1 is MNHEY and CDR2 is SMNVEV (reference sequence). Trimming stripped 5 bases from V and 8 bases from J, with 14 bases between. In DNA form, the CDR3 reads TGTGCCAGCAGTCCCCTAACCCAGGGTACGCAGTATTTT. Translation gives CASSPLTQGTQYF.

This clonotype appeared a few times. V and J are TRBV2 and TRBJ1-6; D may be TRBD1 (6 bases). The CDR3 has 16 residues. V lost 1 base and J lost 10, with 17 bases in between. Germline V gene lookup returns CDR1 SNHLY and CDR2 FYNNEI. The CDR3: CASSEGVGGHYSPLHF. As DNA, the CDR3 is TGTGCCAGCAGTGAAGGTGTCGGGGGGCACTACTCACCCCTCCACTTT.

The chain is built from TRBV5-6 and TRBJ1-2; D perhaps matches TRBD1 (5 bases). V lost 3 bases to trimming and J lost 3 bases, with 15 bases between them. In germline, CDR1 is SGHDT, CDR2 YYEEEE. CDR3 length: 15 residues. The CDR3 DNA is TGTGCCAGCAGCTGGACGGGTAGAGGGGACTATGGCTACACCTTC. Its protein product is CASSWTGRGDYGYTF.

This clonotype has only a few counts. CDR3 sequence (DNA): TGTGCCAGCAGTTGGGGGGCGAGGCAGCCCCAGCATTTT. The encoded protein is CASSWGARQPQHF. The rearrangement links TRBV6-2 or TRBV6-3 to TRBJ1-5; a weak D match, TRBD1 (6 bases). Trimming pared 4 bases from V and 7 bases from J, leaving 11 bases between. The CDR3 is 13 residues long. CDR1 and CDR2 from the germline V gene are MNHEY and SVGEGT.